The 10 T cell receptor beta chains given below trace back to one sample, sequenced in a study of CD4 T cells in relation to SARS-CoV-2 and coronaviruses. The table came from immunoSEQ multiplex PCR; TCRdb's copy has only in-frame clones and leaves some out. The sample carries approximately 70,000 clones, approximately 95% recorded once. Before the COVID-19 pandemic, during about 2010-2018, CD4+ T cells were taken from unexposed donors. Sequenced input: naive CD4+ T cells from PBMCs. The subset: naive CD4+ T cells isolated by negative enrichment. These receptor sequences come from a human donor in good health.

The rearrangement links TRBV28 to TRBJ1-2; D is unresolved. The V gene lost 8 bases and the J gene lost 4 bases, with 17 bases spanning the gap. Germline lookup yields CDR1 MDHEN and CDR2 SYDVKM. The length of the CDR3 is 14 residues. CDR3 DNA: TGTGCCAGCGGTCGTGGGCGTTCTGGCTATGGCTACACCTTC. Residues: CASGRGRSGYGYTF.

The chain has TRBV4-2 and TRBJ1-1; D not resolved. The CDR3 is 15 amino acids. Trimming pared 2 bases from V and 4 bases from J, leaving 14 bases between. CDR1 is LGHNA, CDR2 YNFKEQ, per germline. CDR3 residues: CASSQNHRLGTEAFF. The DNA for the CDR3 is TGTGCCAGCAGCCAAAACCACCGGTTGGGCACTGAAGCTTTCTTT.

This clone was seen only once. The chain is built from TRBV3-1 (or the pseudogene TRBV3-2) and TRBJ1-6; TRBD1 is a possible D gene (5 bases). Per germline, CDR1 LGHDT and CDR2 YNNKEL (reference sequence). V was trimmed by 1 base and J by 6 bases, leaving 16 bases between them. The CDR3 loop spans 17 amino acids. The CDR3: CASSQGHRPRPNSPLHF. DNA for the CDR3: TGTGCCAGCAGCCAAGGGCACAGGCCGAGGCCTAATTCACCCCTCCACTTT.

CDR3 residues: CASSVMGTVNTGELFF. The CDR3 DNA sequence: TGTGCCAGCAGTGTGATGGGAACAGTGAACACCGGGGAGCTGTTTTTT. J is TRBJ2-2 and V is TRBV2; D gene uncertain. The germline V gene encodes CDR1 SNHLY and CDR2 FYNNEI. The V end lost 4 bases, the J end lost 1 base, and 13 bases lay between the germline ends. There are 16 residues in the CDR3. The whole variable domain, filled in from reference TRBV2 and TRBJ2-2, reads EPEVTQTPSHQVTQMGQEVILRCVPISNHLYFYWYRQILGQKVEFLVSFYNNEISEKSEIFDDQFSVERPDGSNFTLKIRSTKLEDSAMYFCASSVMGTVNTGELFFGEGSRLTVL.

The rearrangement uses TRBV3-1 (or the pseudogene TRBV3-2) and TRBJ2-1; tentative D call: TRBD1 (6 bases). Trimming pared 5 bases from V and 14 bases from J, leaving 25 bases between. CDR3 length: 15 amino acids. Germline V gives CDR1 LGHDT, CDR2 YNNKEL (reference sequence). The CDR3 reads CASSYTQSPGQGEFF. The CDR3 DNA follows: TGTGCCAGCAGCTACACTCAATCACCGGGACAAGGAGAGTTCTTC.

V is TRBV3-1 (or the pseudogene TRBV3-2) and J is TRBJ2-2; no firm D call. The V gene's germline CDR1 is LGHDT and CDR2 YNNKEL (reference sequence). This CDR3 region has 12 residues. Deletions cut 0 bases from V and 12 bases from J, with 8 bases between. The CDR3 protein is CASSQEFSQLFF. The CDR3 nucleotides are TGTGCCAGCAGCCAAGAATTTAGCCAGCTGTTTTTT.

This clone was detected once. The rearrangement links TRBV28 to TRBJ1-2; D ambiguous. The CDR3 extends over 12 amino acids. V was shortened by 6 bases and J by 2 bases, with 7 bases between the two germline ends. Germline loops: CDR1 MDHEN, CDR2 SYDVKM. The CDR3 protein is CASSRINYGYTF. DNA of the CDR3: TGTGCCAGCAGCAGGATCAACTATGGCTACACCTTC.

The chain carries TRBV5-1 and TRBJ1-6; 7 nucleotides align to TRBD1. Trimming took 3 bases from V and 8 from J; bases not matched to a gene: 11. The germline V gene encodes CDR1 SGHRS and CDR2 YFSETQ. The CDR3 has 16 residues. In nucleotides, the CDR3 is TGCGCCAGCAGCTGGAAGGGGGCGTCCTCCGATTCACCCCTCCACTTT. Its protein product is CASSWKGASSDSPLHF.

CDR3 bases: TGCGCCAGCTCCGCCGGGCCCGGGCACTATGGCTACACCTTC. Amino acids: CASSAGPGHYGYTF. The rearrangement uses TRBV4-1 and TRBJ1-2; no reliable D call. V was cut by 8 bases and J by 3 bases, with 16 bases left in between. This CDR3 is built from 14 residues. The germline V gene encodes CDR1 MGHRA and CDR2 YSYEKL.

The CDR3 region has the DNA TGTGCCAGCAGCGTAGCTCCCGGGACAGGGGACGAAAAACTGTTTTTT. As protein: CASSVAPGTGDEKLFF. This rearrangement joins TRBV9 to TRBJ1-4, with 10 bases aligning to TRBD1. From germline, CDR1 is SGDLS and CDR2 YYNGEE. The trim removed 0 bases at V and 8 bases at J, leaving 7 bases unmatched. The CDR3 contains 16 residues.